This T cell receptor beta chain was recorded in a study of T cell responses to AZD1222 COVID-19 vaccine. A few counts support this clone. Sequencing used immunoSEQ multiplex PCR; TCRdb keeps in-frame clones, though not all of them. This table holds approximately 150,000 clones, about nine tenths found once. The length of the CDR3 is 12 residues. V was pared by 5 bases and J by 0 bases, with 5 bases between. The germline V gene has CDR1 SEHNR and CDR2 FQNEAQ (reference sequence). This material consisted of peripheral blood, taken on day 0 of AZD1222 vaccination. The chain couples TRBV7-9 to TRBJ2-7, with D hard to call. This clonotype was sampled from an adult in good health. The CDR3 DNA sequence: TGTGCCAGCAGCCCCGCCTCCTACGAGCAGTACTTC. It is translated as CASSPASYEQYF.